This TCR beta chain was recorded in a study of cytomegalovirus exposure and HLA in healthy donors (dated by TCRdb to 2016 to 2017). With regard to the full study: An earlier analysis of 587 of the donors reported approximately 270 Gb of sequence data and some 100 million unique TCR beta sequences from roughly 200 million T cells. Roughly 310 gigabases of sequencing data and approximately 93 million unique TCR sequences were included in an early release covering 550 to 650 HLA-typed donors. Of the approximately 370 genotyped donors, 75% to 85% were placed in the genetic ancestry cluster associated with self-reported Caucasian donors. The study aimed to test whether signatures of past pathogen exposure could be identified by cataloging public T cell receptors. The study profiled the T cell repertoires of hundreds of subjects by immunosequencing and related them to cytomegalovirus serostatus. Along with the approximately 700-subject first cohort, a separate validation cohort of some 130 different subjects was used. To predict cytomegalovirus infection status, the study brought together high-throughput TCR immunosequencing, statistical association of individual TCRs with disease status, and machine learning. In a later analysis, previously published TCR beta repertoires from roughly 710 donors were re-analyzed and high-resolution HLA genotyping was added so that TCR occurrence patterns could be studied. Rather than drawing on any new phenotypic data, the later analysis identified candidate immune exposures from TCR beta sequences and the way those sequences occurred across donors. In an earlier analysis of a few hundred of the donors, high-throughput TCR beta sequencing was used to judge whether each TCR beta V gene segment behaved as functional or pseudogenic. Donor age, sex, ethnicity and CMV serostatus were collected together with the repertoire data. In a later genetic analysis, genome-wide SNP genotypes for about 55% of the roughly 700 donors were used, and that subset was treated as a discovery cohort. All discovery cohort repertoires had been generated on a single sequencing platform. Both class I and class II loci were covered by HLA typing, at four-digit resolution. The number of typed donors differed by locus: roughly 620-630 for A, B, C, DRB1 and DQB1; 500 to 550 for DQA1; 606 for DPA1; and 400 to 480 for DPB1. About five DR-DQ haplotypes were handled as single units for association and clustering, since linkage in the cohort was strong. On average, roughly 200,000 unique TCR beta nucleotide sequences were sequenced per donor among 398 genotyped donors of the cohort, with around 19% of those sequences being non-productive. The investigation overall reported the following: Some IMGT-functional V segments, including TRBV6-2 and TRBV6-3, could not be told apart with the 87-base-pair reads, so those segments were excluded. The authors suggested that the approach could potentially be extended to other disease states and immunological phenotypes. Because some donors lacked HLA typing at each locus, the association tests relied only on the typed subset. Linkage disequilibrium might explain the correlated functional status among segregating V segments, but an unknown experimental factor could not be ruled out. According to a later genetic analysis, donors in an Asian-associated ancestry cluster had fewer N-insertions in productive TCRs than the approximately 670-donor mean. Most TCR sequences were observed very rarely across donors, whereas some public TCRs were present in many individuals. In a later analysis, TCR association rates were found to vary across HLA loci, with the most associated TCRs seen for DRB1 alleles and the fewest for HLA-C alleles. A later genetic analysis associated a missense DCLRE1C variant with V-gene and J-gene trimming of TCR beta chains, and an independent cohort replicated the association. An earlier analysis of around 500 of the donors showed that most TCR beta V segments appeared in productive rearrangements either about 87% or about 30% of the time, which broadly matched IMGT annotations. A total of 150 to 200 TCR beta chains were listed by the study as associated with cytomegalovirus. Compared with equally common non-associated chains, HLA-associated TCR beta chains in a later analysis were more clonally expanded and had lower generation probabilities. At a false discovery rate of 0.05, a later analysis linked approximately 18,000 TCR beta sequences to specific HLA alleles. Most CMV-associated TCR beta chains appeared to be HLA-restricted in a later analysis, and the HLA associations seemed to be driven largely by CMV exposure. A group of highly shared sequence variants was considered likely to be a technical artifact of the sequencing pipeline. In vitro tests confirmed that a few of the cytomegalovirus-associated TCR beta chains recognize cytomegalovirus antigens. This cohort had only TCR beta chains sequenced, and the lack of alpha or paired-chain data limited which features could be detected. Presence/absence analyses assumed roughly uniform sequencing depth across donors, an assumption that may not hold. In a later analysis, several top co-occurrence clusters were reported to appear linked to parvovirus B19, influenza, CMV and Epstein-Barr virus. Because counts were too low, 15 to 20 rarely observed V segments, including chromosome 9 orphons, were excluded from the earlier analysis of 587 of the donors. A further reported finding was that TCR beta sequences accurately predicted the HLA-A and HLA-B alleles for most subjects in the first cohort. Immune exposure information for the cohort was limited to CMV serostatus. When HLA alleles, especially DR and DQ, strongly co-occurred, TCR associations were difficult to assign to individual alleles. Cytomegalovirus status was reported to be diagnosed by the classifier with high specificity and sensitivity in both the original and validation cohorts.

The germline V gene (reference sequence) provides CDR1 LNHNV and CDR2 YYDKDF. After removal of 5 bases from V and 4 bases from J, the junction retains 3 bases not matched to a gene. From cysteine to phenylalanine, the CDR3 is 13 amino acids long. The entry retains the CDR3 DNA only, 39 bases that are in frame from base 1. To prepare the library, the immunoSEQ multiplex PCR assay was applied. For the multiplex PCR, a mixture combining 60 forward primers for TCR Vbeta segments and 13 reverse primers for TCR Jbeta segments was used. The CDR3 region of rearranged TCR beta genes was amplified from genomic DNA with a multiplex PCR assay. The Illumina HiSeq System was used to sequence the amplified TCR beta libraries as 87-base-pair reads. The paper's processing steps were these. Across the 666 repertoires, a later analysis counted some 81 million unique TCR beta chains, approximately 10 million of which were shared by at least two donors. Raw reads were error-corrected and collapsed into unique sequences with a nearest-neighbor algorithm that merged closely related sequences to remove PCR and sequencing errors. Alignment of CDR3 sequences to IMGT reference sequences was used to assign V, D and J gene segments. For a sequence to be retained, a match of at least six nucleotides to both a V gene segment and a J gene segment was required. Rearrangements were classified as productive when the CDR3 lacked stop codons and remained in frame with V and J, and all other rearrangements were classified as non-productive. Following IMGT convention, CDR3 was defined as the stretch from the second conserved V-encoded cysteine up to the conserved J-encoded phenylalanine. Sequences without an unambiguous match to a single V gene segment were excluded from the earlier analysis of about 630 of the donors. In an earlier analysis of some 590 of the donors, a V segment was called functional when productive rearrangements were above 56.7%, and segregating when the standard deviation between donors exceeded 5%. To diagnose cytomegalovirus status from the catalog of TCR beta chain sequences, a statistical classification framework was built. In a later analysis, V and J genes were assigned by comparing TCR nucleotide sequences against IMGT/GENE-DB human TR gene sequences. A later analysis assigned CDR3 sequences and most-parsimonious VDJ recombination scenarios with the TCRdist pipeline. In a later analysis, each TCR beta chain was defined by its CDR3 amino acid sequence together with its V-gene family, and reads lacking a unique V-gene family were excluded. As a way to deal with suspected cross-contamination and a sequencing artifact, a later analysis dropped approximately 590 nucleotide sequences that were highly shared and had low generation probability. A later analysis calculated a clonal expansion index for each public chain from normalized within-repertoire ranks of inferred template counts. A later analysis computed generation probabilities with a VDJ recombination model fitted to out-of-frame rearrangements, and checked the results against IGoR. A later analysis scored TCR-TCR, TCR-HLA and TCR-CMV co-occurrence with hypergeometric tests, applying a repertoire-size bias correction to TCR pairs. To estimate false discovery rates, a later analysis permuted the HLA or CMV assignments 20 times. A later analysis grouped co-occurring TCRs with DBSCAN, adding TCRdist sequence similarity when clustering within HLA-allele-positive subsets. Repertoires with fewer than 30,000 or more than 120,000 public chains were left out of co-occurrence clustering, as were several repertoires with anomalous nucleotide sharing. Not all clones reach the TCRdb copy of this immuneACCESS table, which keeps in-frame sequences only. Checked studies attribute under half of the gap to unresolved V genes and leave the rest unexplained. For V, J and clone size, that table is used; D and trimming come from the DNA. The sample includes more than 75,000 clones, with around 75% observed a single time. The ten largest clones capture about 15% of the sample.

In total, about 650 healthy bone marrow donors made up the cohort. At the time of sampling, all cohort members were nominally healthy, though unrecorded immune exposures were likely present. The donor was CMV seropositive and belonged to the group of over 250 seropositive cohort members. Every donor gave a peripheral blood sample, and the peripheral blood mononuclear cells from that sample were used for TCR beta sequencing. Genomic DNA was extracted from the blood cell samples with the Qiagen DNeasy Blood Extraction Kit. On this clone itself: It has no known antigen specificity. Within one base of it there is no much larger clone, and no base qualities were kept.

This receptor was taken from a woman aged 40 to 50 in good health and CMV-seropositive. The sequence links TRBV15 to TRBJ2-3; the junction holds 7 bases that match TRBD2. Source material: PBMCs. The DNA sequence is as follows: TGTGCCACCAGCGGAGGACTAGCAGATACGCAGTATTTT. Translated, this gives CATSGGLADTQYF.